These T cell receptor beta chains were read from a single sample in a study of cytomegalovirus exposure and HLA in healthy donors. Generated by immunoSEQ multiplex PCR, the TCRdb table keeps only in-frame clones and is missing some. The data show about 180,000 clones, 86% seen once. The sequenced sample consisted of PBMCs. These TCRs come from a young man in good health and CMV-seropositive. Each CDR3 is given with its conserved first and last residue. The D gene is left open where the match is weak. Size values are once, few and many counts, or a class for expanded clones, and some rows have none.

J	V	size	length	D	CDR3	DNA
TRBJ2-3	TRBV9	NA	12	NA	CASSPNTDTQYF	TGTGCCAGCAGCCCCAACACAGATACGCAGTATTTT
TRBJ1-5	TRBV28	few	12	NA	CASRSINQPQHF	TGTGCCAGCAGAAGCATTAATCAGCCCCAGCATTTT
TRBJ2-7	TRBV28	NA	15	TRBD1	CASSLYRGAAYEQYF	TGTGCCAGCAGTTTATACAGGGGCGCCGCCTACGAGCAGTACTTC
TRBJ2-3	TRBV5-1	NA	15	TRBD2	CASSLGGGPNRGQYF	TGCGCCAGCAGCTTAGGCGGGGGGCCCAATAGGGGGCAGTATTTT
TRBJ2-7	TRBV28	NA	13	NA	CASVGFDSYEQYF	TGTGCCAGCGTCGGGTTTGACTCCTACGAGCAGTACTTC
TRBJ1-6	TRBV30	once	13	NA	CAWTKEGGSPLHF	TGTGCCTGGACTAAGGAGGGAGGATCACCCCTCCACTTT
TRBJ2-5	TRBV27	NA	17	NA	CASSARPTARGISTQYF	TGTGCCAGCAGCGCTAGGCCGACTGCTAGGGGGATTTCGACCCAGTACTTC
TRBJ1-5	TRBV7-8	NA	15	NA	CASSLGAGAGQPQHF	TGTGCCAGCAGCTTAGGCGCAGGGGCAGGGCAGCCCCAGCATTTT
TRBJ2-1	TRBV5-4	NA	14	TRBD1	CASSRWTGGDEQFF	TGTGCCAGCAGCCGATGGACAGGGGGGGATGAGCAGTTCTTC
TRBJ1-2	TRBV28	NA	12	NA	CASSEQIYGYTF	TGTGCCAGCAGTGAACAGATCTATGGCTACACCTTC
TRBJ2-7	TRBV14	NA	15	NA	CASSQDMAGSYEQYF	TGTGCCAGCAGCCAAGATATGGCAGGATCCTACGAGCAGTACTTC
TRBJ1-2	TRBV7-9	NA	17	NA	CASSLAGGGPDNYGYTF	TGTGCCAGCAGCTTAGCCGGGGGGGGCCCCGACAACTATGGCTACACCTTC
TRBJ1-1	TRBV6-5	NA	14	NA	CASCLGGADTEAFF	TGTGCCAGCTGCCTCGGGGGTGCGGACACTGAAGCTTTCTTT
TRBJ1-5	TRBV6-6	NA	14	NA	CASSYGTGRQPQHF	TGTGCCAGCAGTTACGGCACAGGGCGACAGCCCCAGCATTTT
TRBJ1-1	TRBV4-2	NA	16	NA	CASSQAPTQANTEAFF	TGTGCCAGCAGCCAAGCCCCAACCCAGGCGAACACTGAAGCTTTCTTT
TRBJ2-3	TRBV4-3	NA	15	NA	CASSLPECRRDTQYF	TGCGCCAGCAGCCTACCGGAATGTAGGAGAGATACGCAGTATTTT
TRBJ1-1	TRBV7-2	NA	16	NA	CASSLVSGALNTEAFF	TGTGCCAGCAGCTTAGTGTCTGGGGCCCTGAACACTGAAGCTTTCTTT